This T cell receptor (beta chain) was captured in a study of T cells in Graves' hyperthyroidism and ophthalmopathy. Across the study: Blood from the periphery was taken at initial diagnosis, before any treatment. Study results and caveats: Expanded thyroid clonotypes (above 0.001) were mostly also found in blood.

CDR1 DFQATT and CDR2 SNEGSKA come from the germline V gene (reference sequence). This CDR3 region has 16 residues. Trimming removed 0 bases from V and 0 bases from J, with 15 bases in between. As to this clonotype: What it recognizes is unknown.

Using RNA transcripts as the source, TCR beta CDR3 regions were amplified. With the HTBI primer set, the TCR CDR3 went through a first round of RT-PCR. TCRdb re-derived calls from the multiplex PCR reads in MiXCR, one entry per CDR3 protein. Of over 700,000 distinct CDR3 sequences in the sample, about a third were seen once. Absent ophthalmopathy progression within 18 months defined stable Graves' hyperthyroidism. This TCR came from a woman between 40 and 55 years old with Graves' hyperthyroidism. V and J are TRBV20-1 and TRBJ2-7, with D maybe TRBD1 (7 bases). The sequenced material came from blood. The CDR3 nucleotides are TGCAGTGCTAGAGATTGGGGGCGGGACAGCTCCTACGAGCAGTACTTC. Translation: CSARDWGRDSSYEQYF.